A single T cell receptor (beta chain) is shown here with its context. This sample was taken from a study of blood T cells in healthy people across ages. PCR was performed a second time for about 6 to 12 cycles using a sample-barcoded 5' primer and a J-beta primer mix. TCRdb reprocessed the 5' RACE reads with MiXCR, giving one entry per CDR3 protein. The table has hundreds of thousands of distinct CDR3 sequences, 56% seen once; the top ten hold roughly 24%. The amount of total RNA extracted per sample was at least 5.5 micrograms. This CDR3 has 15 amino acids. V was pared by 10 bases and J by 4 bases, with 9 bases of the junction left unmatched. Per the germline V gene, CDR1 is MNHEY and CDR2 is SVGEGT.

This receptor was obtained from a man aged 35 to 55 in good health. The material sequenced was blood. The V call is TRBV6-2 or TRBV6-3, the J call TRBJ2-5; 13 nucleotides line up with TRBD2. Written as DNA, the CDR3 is TGTGCCACACGGACTAGCGGGAGTTTCGGAGAGACCCAGTACTTC. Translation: CATRTSGSFGETQYF.